This TCR beta chain was sequenced for a study of blood T cell repertoires in COVID-19. Study-wide background: Nucleic acid was either cDNA or gDNA, and it came from T cells, B-cell-depleted T cells, or PBMCs.

In the authors' methods: The assay estimated nucleated cells by amplifying reference gene primers. TCRdb's table, derived via immunoSEQ multiplex PCR, lists solely in-frame clones and lacks some. V, J and clone size are taken as reported in that table, and D and trimming were inferred from the DNA itself. Altogether some 200,000 clones are present, roughly 82% being singletons, with the ten largest covering 9.7%. Sequencing used peripheral blood. This receptor was identified in a man aged 50 or older with active or convalescent COVID-19.

CDR3 DNA sequence: TGTGCCAGCAGTTGGCGGGGTCCTAATGAAAAACTGTTTTTT. This sequence encodes CASSWRGPNEKLFF. The V and J genes are TRBV27 and TRBJ1-4; D gene uncertain. Looked up from germline, CDR1 is MNHEY and CDR2 is SMNVEV (reference sequence). The V end was cut by 4 bases, the J end by 3 bases, with 9 bases between. This CDR3 is 14 amino acids long.